Shown below are 15 T cell receptor beta chains from a single sample sequenced in a study of blood T cell repertoires in COVID-19. Only in-frame clones appear in the TCRdb table, and some are missing; sequencing was by immunoSEQ multiplex PCR. The sample contains about half a million clones, 80% to 90% of which appear only once. The sample consisted of peripheral blood. The receptors stem from a man between 18 and 35 years old with COVID-19, enrolled during active disease.

The V gene is TRBV7-9, the J gene TRBJ2-7; 7 nucleotides agree with TRBD2. This CDR3 has 15 amino acids. Looked up from germline, CDR1 is SEHNR and CDR2 is FQNEAQ (reference sequence). V shed 3 bases and J 4 bases; nucleotides not matched to a gene: 9. CDR3 loop: CASSFIPAGFYEQYF. The CDR3 DNA follows: TGTGCCAGCAGCTTCATCCCAGCGGGGTTTTACGAGCAGTACTTC.

This clone was picked up a small number of times. The same CDR3 also results from other DNA sequences found in this sample. The chain uses TRBV19 and TRBJ1-5; 7 bases map to TRBD1. The germline V gene has CDR1 LNHDA and CDR2 SQIVND (reference sequence). CDR3 length equals 13 residues. V gave up 8 bases and J gave up 6 bases; unmatched junction bases: 7. The CDR3 sequence: CASSTGLGQPQHF. CDR3 nucleotides: TGTGCCAGTTCGACAGGGTTGGGTCAGCCCCAGCATTTT.

This clone was detected ten times or more. The chain carries TRBV7-8 and TRBJ2-4; 9 bases fit TRBD2. The trim removed 5 bases at V and 0 bases at J, leaving 14 bases unmatched. Germline-derived CDR1 and CDR2 are SGHVS and FQNEAQ. The CDR3 loop spans 19 amino acids. The CDR3 is CASSPRLAGEILAKNIQYF. In nucleotides, the CDR3 is TGTGCCAGCAGCCCCCGGTTAGCGGGGGAAATCTTAGCCAAAAACATTCAGTACTTC. The full variable domain, with the rest looked up from reference TRBV7-8 and TRBJ2-4, is GAGVSQSPRYKVAKRGQDVALRCDPISGHVSLFWYQQALGQGPEFLTYFQNEAQLDKSGLPSDRFFAERPEGSVSTLKIQRTQQEDSAVYLCASSPRLAGEILAKNIQYFGAGTRLSVL.

Turning to this clone: Other DNA sequences in this specimen translate into the identical CDR3. This sequence joins TRBV6-5 and TRBJ1-1; maybe TRBD1 (6 bases). The CDR3 loop spans 13 amino acids. Germline V gene data show CDR1 as MNHEY and CDR2 as SVGAGI. V shed 4 bases and J shed 6 bases, with 12 bases lying between them. The DNA of the CDR3 is TGTGCCAGCAGTTCACAGGGATTCGCTGAAGCTTTCTTT. It specifies CASSSQGFAEAFF.

V gene TRBV18 combines with J gene TRBJ2-2; 7 bases line up with TRBD2. V dropped 3 bases and J dropped 4; count of bases not matched to a gene: 8. The germline V gene encodes CDR1 KGHSH and CDR2 LQKENI. CDR3 length: 16 residues. The DNA of the CDR3 is TGTGCCAGCTCACCGGCGGCGCCGGGGGGCACCGGGGAGCTGTTTTTT. Its translation is CASSPAAPGGTGELFF.

This clone was recorded once. The J gene is TRBJ2-1, the V gene TRBV10-3; 7 bases match TRBD2. The junction had 14 bases not matched to a gene; V was cut back by 8 bases and J by 7 bases. CDR3 length equals 15 residues. The germline gives CDR1 ENHRY, CDR2 SYGVKD. The CDR3, as DNA: TGTGCCATCGGGAGGGCGGGAGCGTTGGGGAATGAGCAGTTCTTC. As protein: CAIGRAGALGNEQFF.

The chain links TRBV5-1 to TRBJ2-7, with TRBD2 matching over 8 bases. V shed 6 bases, J shed 3 bases, and the junction held 8 bases outside the gene matches. CDR1 is SGHRS, CDR2 YFSETQ, per germline. This CDR3 has 14 amino acids. The CDR3 spells CASKQTSANYEQYF. Written as DNA, the CDR3 is TGCGCCAGCAAACAGACTAGCGCGAACTACGAGCAGTACTTC.

The V gene is TRBV25-1, the J gene TRBJ2-3; 7 positions match TRBD1. The germline CDR1 and CDR2 sequences are MGHDK and SYGVNS. The CDR3 is 16 residues long. The V segment lost 2 bases and the J segment 4 bases; nucleotides outside the gene matches: 9. The chain's CDR3 is CASSEPYRGSADTQYF. CDR3 coding DNA: TGTGCCAGCAGTGAACCGTACAGGGGATCAGCAGATACGCAGTATTTT.

The rearrangement uses TRBV5-5 and TRBJ1-4; no reliable D call. This CDR3 has 14 amino acids. Per the germline V gene, CDR1 is SGHKS and CDR2 is YYEKEE (reference sequence). V lost 0 bases and J 3 bases, leaving 6 bases between the germline ends. DNA of the CDR3: TGTGCCAGCAGCTTGGGACATGCTAATGAAAAACTGTTTTTT. Translated, it gives CASSLGHANEKLFF.

V usage is TRBV9 and J usage is TRBJ1-2; a weak D match, TRBD1 (5 bases). The CDR3 sequence is 16 residues long. The V gene lost 0 bases and the J gene lost 2 bases, with 14 bases spanning the gap. Looked up from germline, CDR1 is SGDLS and CDR2 is YYNGEE. The CDR3 sequence: CASSVGGAGQNYGYTF. The CDR3 DNA follows: TGTGCCAGCAGCGTAGGCGGGGCTGGACAAAACTATGGCTACACCTTC.

A single count supports this clone. The chain uses TRBV7-9 and TRBJ2-7, with D possibly matching TRBD1 (5 bases). The CDR3 consists of 13 residues. V shed 5 bases and J shed 2 bases, with 10 bases lying between them. Germline CDR1 and CDR2: SEHNR and FQNEAQ (reference sequence). Here the CDR3 reads CASSAGIAYEQYF. In DNA form, the CDR3 reads TGTGCCAGCAGCGCAGGGATCGCCTACGAGCAGTACTTC.

The V call is TRBV24-1, the J call TRBJ2-1; the match to TRBD1 covers 8 bases. Trimming took 4 bases from V and 6 from J; bases not matched to a gene: 10. Germline CDR1 reads KGHDR; CDR2 reads SFDVKD. This CDR3 has 16 amino acids. DNA of the CDR3: TGTGCCACCAGTGACGGGACAGGACTCGTATCCAATGAGCAGTTCTTC. As protein: CATSDGTGLVSNEQFF.

This clone was observed a handful of times. This rearrangement joins TRBV6-5 to TRBJ2-5, with D hard to call. The V gene's germline CDR1 is MNHEY and CDR2 SVGAGI. Between the trimmed V and J ends, which lost 0 bases and 4 bases, there was a span of 3 bases. This CDR3 is built from 12 residues. CDR3 loop: CASSYSRETQYF. The CDR3 DNA follows: TGTGCCAGCAGTTACTCGAGAGAGACCCAGTACTTC.

The gene calls are TRBV5-1 and TRBJ1-1, with D uncertain. Trimming pared 2 bases from V and 1 base from J, leaving 6 bases between. This CDR3 has 13 amino acids. Germline lookup yields CDR1 SGHRS and CDR2 YFSETQ. As DNA, the CDR3 is TGCGCCAGCAGCTTAACAGCGAACACTGAAGCTTTCTTT. Encoded protein: CASSLTANTEAFF.

V is TRBV6-4 and J is TRBJ1-1, with TRBD1 as a possible D gene (6 bases). The CDR3 spans 18 residues. Trimming took 7 bases from V and 1 from J, leaving 25 bases between them. Germline V CDR1 and CDR2: MRHNA, SNTAGT. CDR3 coding DNA: TGTGCCAGCATAGCGAGTGGGGGCCGACTCGGGGAGAACACTGAAGCTTTCTTT. This gives the protein CASIASGGRLGENTEAFF.